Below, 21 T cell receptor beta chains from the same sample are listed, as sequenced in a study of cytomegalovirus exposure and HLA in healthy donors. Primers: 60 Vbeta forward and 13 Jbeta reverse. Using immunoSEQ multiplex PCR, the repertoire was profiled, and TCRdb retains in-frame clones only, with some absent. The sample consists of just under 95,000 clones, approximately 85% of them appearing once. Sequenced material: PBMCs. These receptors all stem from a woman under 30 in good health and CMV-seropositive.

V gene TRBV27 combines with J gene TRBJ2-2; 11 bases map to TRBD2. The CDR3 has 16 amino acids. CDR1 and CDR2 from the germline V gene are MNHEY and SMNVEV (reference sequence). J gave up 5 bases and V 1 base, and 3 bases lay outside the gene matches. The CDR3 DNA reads TGTGCCAGCAGTTTATTAGGGACTAGCGGTACCGGGGAGCTGTTTTTT. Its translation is CASSLLGTSGTGELFF.

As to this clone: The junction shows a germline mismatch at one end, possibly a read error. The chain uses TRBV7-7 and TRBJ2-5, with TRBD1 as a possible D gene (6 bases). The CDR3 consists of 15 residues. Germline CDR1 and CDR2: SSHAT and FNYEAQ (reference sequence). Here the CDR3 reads CASSLVRAGEETQYF. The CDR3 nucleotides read TGTGCTAGCAGCTTAGTGCGGGCAGGGGAAGAGACCCAGTACTTC.

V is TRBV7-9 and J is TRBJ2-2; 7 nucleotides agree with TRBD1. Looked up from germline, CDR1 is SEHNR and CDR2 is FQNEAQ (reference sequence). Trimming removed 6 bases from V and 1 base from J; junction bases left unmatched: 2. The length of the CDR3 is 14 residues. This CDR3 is CASRTGLNTGELFF. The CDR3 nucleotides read TGTGCCAGCAGGACAGGGCTGAACACCGGGGAGCTGTTTTTT.

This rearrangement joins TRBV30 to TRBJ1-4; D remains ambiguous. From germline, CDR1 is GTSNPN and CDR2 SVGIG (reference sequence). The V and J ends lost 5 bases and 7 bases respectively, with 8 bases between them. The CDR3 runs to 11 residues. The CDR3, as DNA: TGTGCCTGGGGCCGGAGTGAAAAACTGTTTTTT. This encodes CAWGRSEKLFF.

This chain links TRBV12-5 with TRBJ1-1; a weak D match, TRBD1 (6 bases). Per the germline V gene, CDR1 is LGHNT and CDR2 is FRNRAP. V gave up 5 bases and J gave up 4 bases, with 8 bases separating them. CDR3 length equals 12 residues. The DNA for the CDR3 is TGTGCTAGTGGTCAGGACAGCACTGAAGCTTTCTTT. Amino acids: CASGQDSTEAFF.

The CDR3 loop reads CASSEGGGWETQYF. The DNA for the CDR3 is TGTGCCAGCAGTGAAGGCGGAGGGTGGGAGACCCAGTACTTC. This chain connects TRBV6-1 to TRBJ2-5; a possible D gene is TRBD2 (6 bases). The CDR3 has 14 residues. The germline V gene has CDR1 MNHNS and CDR2 SASEGT. V was cut by 1 base and J by 5 bases, with 11 bases left in between.

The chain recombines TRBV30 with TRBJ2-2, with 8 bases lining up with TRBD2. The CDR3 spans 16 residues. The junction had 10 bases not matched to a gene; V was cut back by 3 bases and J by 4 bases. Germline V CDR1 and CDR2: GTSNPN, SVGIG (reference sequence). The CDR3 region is CAWRDPGRASTGELFF. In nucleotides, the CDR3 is TGTGCCTGGAGGGACCCCGGGAGGGCAAGCACCGGGGAGCTGTTTTTT.

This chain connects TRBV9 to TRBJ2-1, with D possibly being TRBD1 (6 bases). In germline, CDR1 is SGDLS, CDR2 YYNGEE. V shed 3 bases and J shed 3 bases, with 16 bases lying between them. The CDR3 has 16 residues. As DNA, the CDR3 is TGTGCCAGCAGCGAACTGACAGGAAGTAACTACAATGAGCAGTTCTTC. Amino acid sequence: CASSELTGSNYNEQFF.

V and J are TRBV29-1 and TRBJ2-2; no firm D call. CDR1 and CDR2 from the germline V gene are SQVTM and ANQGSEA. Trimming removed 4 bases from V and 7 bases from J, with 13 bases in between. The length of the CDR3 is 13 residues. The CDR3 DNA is TGCAGCGTTGGTACAGATCCAATCGGGGAGCTGTTTTTT. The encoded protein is CSVGTDPIGELFF.

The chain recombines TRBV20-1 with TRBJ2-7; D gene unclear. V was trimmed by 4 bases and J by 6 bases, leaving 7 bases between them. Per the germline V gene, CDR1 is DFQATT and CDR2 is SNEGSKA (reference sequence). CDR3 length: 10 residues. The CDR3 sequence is CSATQFEQYF. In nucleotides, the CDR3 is TGCAGTGCTACGCAGTTCGAGCAGTACTTC.

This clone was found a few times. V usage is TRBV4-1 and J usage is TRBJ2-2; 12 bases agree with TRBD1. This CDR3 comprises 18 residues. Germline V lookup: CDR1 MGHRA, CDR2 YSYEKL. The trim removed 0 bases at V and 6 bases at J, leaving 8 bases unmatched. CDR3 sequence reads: CASSQDRDRGHWAGELFF. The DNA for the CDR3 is TGCGCCAGCAGCCAAGACAGGGACAGGGGGCATTGGGCCGGGGAGCTGTTTTTT.

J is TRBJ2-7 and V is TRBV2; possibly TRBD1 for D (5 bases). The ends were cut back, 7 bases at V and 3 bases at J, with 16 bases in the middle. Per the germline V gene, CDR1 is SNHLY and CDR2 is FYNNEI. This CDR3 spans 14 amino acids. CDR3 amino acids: CASTGARQRYEQYF. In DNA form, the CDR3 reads TGTGCCAGCACTGGAGCCAGACAGCGCTACGAGCAGTACTTC.

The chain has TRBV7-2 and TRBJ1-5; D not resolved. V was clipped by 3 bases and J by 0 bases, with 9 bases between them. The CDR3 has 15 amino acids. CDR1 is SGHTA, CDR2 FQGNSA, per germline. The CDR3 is CASSFNGDSNQPQHF. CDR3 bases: TGTGCCAGCAGCTTCAACGGGGATAGCAATCAGCCCCAGCATTTT.

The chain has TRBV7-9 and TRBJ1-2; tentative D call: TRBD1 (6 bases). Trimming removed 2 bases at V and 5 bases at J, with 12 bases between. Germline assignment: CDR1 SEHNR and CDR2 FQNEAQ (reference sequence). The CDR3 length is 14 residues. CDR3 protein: CASSLTGLGYGYTF. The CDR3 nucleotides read TGTGCCAGCAGCTTAACAGGGTTGGGATATGGCTACACCTTC.

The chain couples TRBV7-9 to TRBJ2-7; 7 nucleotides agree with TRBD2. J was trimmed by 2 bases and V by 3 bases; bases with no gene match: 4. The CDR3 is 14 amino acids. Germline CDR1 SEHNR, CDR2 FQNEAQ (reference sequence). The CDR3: CASSLSGKTYEQYF. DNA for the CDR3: TGTGCCAGCAGCTTGAGCGGGAAAACCTACGAGCAGTACTTC.

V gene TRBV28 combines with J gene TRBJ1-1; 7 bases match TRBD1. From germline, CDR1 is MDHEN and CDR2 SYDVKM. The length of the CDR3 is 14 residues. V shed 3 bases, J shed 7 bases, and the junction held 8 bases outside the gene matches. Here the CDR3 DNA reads TGTGCCAGCAGTTTTTCGGGACAGCTATTTGAAGCTTTCTTT. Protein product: CASSFSGQLFEAFF.

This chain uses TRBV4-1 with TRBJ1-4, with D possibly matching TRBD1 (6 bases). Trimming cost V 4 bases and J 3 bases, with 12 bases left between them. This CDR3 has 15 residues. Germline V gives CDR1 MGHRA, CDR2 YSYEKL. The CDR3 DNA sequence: TGCGCCAGCAGCCTGGTGGCAGGGGCTAATGAAAAACTGTTTTTT. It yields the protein CASSLVAGANEKLFF.

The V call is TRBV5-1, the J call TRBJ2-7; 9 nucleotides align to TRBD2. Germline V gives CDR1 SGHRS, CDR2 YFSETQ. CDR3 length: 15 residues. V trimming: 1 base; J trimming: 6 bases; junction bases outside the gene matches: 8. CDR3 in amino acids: CASSLTGTSSGEQYF. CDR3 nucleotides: TGCGCCAGCAGCTTGACCGGGACTAGCTCGGGCGAGCAGTACTTC.

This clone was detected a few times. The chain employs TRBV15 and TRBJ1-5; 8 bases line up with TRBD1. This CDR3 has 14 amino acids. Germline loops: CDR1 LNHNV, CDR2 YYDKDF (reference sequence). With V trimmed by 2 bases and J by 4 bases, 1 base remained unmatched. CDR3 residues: CATSRQGANQPQHF. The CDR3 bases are TGTGCCACCAGCAGACAGGGGGCTAATCAGCCCCAGCATTTT.

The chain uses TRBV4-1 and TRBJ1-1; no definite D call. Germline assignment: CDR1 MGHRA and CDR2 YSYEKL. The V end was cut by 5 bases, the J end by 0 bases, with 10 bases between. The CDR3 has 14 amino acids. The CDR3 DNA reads TGCGCCAGCAGCGGAGACGTACTGAACACTGAAGCTTTCTTT. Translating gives CASSGDVLNTEAFF.

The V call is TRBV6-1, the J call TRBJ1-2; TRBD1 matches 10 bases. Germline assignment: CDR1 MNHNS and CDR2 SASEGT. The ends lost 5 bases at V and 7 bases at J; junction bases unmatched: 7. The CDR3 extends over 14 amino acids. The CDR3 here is CASSLGTGVSGYTF. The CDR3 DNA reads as TGTGCCAGCAGTCTTGGGACAGGGGTTTCTGGCTACACCTTC.